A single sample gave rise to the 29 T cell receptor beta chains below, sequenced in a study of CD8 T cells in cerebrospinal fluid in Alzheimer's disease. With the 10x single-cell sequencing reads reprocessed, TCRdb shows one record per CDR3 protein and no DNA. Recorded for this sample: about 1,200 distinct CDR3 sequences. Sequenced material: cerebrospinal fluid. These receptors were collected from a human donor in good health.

This CDR3 reads CATSDEIRPYEQYF. The V call is TRBV24-1, the J call TRBJ2-7. The CDR3 is 14 amino acids. Germline loops: CDR1 KGHDR, CDR2 SFDVKD.

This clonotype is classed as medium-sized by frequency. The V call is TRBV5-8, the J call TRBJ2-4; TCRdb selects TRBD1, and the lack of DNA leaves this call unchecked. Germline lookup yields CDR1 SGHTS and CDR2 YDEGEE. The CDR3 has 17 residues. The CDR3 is CASSFRWTDLAKNIQYF.

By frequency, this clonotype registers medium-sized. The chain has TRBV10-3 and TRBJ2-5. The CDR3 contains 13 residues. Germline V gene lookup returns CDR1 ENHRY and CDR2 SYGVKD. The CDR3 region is CAISEGTKETQYF.

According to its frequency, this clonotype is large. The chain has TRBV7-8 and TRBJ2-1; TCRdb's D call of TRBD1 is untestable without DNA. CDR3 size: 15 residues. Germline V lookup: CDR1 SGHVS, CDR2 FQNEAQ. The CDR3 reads CASSLSGNPGNEQFF.

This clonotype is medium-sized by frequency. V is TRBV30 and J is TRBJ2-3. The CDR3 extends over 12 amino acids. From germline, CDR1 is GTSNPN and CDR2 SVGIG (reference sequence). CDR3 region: CAWTVSADTQYF.

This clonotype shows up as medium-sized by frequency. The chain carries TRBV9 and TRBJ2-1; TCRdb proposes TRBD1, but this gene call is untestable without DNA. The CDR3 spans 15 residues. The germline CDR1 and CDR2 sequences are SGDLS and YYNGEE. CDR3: CASSPYGTEGNEQFF.

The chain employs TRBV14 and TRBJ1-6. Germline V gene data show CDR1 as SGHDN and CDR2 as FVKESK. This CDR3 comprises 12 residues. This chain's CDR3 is CASSQVGSPLHF. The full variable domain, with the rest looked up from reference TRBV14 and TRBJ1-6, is EAGVTQFPSHSVIEKGQTVTLRCDPISGHDNLYWYRRVMGKEIKFLLHFVKESKQDESGMPNNRFLAERTGGTYSTLKVQPAELEDSGVYFCASSQVGSPLHFGNGTRLTVT.

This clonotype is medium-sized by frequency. CDR3 protein: CASSLRPGTILQETQYF. The chain uses TRBV7-2 and TRBJ2-5; without DNA, the TCRdb call of TRBD2 cannot be checked. Germline CDR1 and CDR2: SGHTA and FQGNSA. The CDR3 length is 17 residues.

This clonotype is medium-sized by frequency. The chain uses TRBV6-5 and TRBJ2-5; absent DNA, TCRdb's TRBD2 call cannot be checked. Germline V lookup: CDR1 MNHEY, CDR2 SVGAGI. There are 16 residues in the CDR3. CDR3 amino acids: CASSYQAGTSGETQYF.

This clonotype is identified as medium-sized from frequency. The CDR3 here is CASSLSSGLAGRNEQFF. V gene TRBV5-1 combines with J gene TRBJ2-1; the D call of TRBD2 rests on TCRdb alone, since no DNA is present to check it. This CDR3 has 17 amino acids. In germline, CDR1 is SGHRS, CDR2 YFSETQ.

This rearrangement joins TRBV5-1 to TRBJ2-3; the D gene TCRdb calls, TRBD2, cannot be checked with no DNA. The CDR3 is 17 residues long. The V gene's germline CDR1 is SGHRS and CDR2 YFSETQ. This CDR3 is CASSRVVGGRLSDTQYF.

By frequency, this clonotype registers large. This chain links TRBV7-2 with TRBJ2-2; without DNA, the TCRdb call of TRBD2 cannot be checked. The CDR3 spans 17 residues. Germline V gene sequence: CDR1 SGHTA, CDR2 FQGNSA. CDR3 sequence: CASSQRLSGSGTGELFF.

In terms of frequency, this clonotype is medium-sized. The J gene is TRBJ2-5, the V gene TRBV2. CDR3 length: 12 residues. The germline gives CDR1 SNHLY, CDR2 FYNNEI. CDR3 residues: CASRNRGETQYF.

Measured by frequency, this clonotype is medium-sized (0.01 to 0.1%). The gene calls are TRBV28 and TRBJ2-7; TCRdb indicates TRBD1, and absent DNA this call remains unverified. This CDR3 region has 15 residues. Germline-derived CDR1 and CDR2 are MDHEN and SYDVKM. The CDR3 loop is CASSITGGLSYEQYF.

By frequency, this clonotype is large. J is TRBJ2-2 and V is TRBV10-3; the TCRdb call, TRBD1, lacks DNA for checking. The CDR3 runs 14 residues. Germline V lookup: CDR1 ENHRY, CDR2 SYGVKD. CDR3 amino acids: CATLTGSNTGELFF.

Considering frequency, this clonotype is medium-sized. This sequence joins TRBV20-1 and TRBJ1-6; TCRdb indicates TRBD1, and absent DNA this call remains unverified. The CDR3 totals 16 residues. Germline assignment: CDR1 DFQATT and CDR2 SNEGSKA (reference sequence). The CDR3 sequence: CSAHPARDSYNSPLHF.

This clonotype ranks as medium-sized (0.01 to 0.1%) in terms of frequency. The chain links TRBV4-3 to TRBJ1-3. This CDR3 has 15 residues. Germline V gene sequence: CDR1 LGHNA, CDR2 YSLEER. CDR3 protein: CASSQDPGPGNTIYF.

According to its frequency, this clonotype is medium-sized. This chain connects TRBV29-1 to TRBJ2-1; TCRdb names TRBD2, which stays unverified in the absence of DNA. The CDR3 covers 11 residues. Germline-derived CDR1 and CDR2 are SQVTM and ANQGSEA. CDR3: CSAPWGRGQFF.

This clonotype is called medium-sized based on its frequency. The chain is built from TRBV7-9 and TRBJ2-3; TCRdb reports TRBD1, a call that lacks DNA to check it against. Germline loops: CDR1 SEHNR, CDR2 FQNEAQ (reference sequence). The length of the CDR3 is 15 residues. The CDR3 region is CASSFGTGGADTQYF.

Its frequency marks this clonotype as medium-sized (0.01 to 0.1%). CDR3 in amino acids: CASSSDSDYEQYF. The V and J genes are TRBV5-5 and TRBJ2-7; the TRBD1 assignment by TCRdb is unverifiable without DNA. Germline V gene lookup returns CDR1 SGHKS and CDR2 YYEKEE (reference sequence). CDR3 length: 13 residues.

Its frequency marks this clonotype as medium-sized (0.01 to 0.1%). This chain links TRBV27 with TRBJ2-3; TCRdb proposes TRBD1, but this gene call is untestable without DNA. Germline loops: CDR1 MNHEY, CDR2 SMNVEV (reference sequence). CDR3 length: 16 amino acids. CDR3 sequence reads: CASSLAPSVLSDTQYF.

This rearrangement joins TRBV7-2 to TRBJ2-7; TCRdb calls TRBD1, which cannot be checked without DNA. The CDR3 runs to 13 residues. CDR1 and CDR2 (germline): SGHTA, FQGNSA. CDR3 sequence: CASSGPPSIEQYF.

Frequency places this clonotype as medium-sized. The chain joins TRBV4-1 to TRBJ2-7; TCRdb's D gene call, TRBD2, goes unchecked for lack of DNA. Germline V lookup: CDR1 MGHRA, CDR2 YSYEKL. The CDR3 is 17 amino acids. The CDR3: CASSQPGLAGGTYEQYF.

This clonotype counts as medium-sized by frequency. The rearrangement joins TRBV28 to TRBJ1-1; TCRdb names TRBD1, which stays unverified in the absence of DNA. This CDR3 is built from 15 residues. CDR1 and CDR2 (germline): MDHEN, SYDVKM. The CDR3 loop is CASSLPGTGITEAFF.

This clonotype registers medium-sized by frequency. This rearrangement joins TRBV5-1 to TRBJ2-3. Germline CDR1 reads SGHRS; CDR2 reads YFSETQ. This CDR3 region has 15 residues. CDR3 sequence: CASSPDVGSTDTQYF.

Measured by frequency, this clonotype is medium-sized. The CDR3 loop is CASSRLGGNNEQFF. The rearrangement links TRBV4-3 to TRBJ2-1; with no DNA, the TCRdb D assignment of TRBD1 cannot be verified. Germline assignment: CDR1 LGHNA and CDR2 YSLEER. This CDR3 is built from 14 residues.

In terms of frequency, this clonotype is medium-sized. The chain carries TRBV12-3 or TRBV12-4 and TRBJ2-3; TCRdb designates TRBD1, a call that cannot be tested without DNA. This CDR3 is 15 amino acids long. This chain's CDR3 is CASSPGQGAIYTQYF.

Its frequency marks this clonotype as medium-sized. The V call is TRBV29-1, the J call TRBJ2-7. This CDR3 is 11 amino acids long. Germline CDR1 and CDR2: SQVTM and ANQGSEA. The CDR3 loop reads CSVVQASEQYF.

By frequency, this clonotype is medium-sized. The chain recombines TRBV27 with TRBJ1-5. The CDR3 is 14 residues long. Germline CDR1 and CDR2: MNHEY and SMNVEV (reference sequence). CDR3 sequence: CASSLASSNQPQHF.